The 8 T cell receptor beta chains below were found in one sample sequenced in a study of shared clonotypes between healthy human individuals. The data were produced by immunoSEQ multiplex PCR, yet TCRdb's version contains in-frame clones alone and is incomplete. The sample gives roughly 660,000 clones, 80% to 95% of which show up once; about a third is in the top ten. The sequenced sample was memory CD8+ T cells from PBMCs. The subset: CD45RO+ cells pooled with CCR7-negative TemRA cells. The receptors were sampled from a man in his late teens or twenties in good health. Some clones in this sample may be carry-over from other donors' samples.

The chain employs TRBV27 and TRBJ2-1, with 12 bases fitting TRBD2. The junction had 3 bases not matched to a gene; V was cut back by 2 bases and J by 1 base. CDR3 length: 17 amino acids. Germline V gene sequence: CDR1 MNHEY, CDR2 SMNVEV (reference sequence). CDR3 loop: CASSLRGLAGSYNEQFF. DNA of the CDR3: TGTGCCAGCAGTTTAAGGGGACTAGCGGGTTCCTACAATGAGCAGTTCTTC.

V gene TRBV28 combines with J gene TRBJ2-2, with 7 positions matching TRBD1. Losses at the gene ends were 5 bases for V and 0 bases for J; bases not matched to a gene: 6. The germline V gene has CDR1 MDHEN and CDR2 SYDVKM. There are 16 residues in the CDR3. Here the CDR3 reads CASSPPTGSNTGELFF. In DNA, the CDR3 is TGTGCCAGCAGTCCCCCGACAGGGTCGAACACCGGGGAGCTGTTTTTT.

The genes are TRBV5-6 and TRBJ2-5, with TRBD1 as a possible D gene (5 bases). CDR1 SGHDT and CDR2 YYEEEE come from the germline V gene. The length of the CDR3 is 15 residues. Here the CDR3 reads CATARAGRIQETQYF. CDR3 coding DNA: TGTGCAACTGCTAGGGCAGGGCGCATCCAAGAGACCCAGTACTTC.

This clone appeared once. This chain uses TRBV15 with TRBJ2-2; D unresolved. This CDR3 contains 16 residues. Germline V lookup: CDR1 LNHNV, CDR2 YYDKDF (reference sequence). Between the trimmed V and J ends, which lost 5 bases and 1 base, there was a span of 14 bases. The DNA of the CDR3 is TGTGCCACCAGCCCCGGTACAGCCCAGAACACCGGGGAGCTGTTTTTT. This gives the protein CATSPGTAQNTGELFF.

This chain uses TRBV28 with TRBJ1-1; D is ambiguous. This CDR3 has 16 residues. V lost 6 bases and J 0 bases, leaving 17 bases between the germline ends. Germline loops: CDR1 MDHEN, CDR2 SYDVKM. CDR3 amino acids: CASSAATLLVNTEAFF. The CDR3 coding sequence is TGTGCCAGCAGCGCTGCGACACTGCTCGTGAACACTGAAGCTTTCTTT.

The rearrangement uses TRBV28 and TRBJ1-1; perhaps TRBD1 as D (5 bases). The CDR3 totals 13 residues. The germline V gene has CDR1 MDHEN and CDR2 SYDVKM. The V end lost 7 bases, the J end lost 5 bases, and 14 bases lay between the germline ends. CDR3 coding DNA: TGTGCCAGCAAAAACAGGCCGAGGACTGAAGCTTTCTTT. This encodes CASKNRPRTEAFF. The full variable domain, its missing parts supplied by reference TRBV28 and TRBJ1-1, is DVKVTQSSRYLVKRTGEKVFLECVQDMDHENMFWYRQDPGLGLRLIYFSYDVKMKEKGDIPEGYSVSREKKERFSLILESASTNQTSMYLCASKNRPRTEAFFGQGTRLTVV.

The chain is built from TRBV27 and TRBJ1-1; 8 bases match TRBD1. V lost 6 bases and J lost 1; bases outside the gene matches: 10. The germline gives CDR1 MNHEY, CDR2 SMNVEV (reference sequence). The CDR3 covers 16 residues. The CDR3 region is CASRYDRGRGNTEAFF. CDR3 DNA sequence: TGTGCCAGCAGATACGACAGGGGCCGGGGGAACACTGAAGCTTTCTTT.

This chain uses TRBV19 with TRBJ2-1; possible D gene TRBD2, 6 bases. Deletions cut 5 bases from V and 6 bases from J, with 20 bases between. The V gene's germline CDR1 is LNHDA and CDR2 SQIVND (reference sequence). CDR3 size: 16 residues. The CDR3 DNA reads as TGTGCCAGTAGTCCAGGGACTGGATATCTTTCCAATGAGCAGTTCTTC. Translated, it gives CASSPGTGYLSNEQFF.